This T cell receptor (beta chain) is from a study of CD8+CD57+ T cells in acquired aplastic anemia. Study background: The average for DNA from sorted CD4+ and CD8+ cells was approximately 3.2 ug. Regarding the study as a whole: Patients shared 25 to 35 CD8+ CDR3 sequences with controls.

TCR beta VDJ and CDR3 profiles were obtained from a genomic DNA template. In TCRdb, the reads were re-called with MiXCR into one record per CDR3 protein. Of some 290,000 distinct CDR3 sequences listed, roughly three fifths were seen once; the top ten hold roughly 8%. In regard to this clonotype: Its antigen is undetermined.

V shed 4 bases, J shed 3 bases, and the junction held 5 bases outside the gene matches. The CDR3 has 14 residues. Germline loops: CDR1 SGHTA, CDR2 FQGNSA. The TCR originated in a human donor with severe aplastic anemia or a healthy control (not recorded which). The specimen sequenced was sorted CD4+, CD8+, or CD8+CD57+ T cells (not recorded which) from PBMCs. The chain carries TRBV7-2 and TRBJ2-7; 8 bases are shared with TRBD1. This chain's CDR3 is CASSYRGENYEQYF. The CDR3 DNA is TGTGCCAGCAGCTACAGGGGGGAGAACTACGAGCAGTACTTC.